One sample yielded the 7 T cell receptor beta chains listed below, sequenced in a study of CD8 T cells in ankylosing spondylitis. A single record per CDR3 protein comes from TCRdb applying MiXCR to the 5' RACE reads. This sample has just over 300,000 distinct CDR3 sequences, with around 20% found just once. The sequenced material came from blood, either unsorted or a sorted T cell fraction (not recorded which). The receptors come from a female donor with ankylosing spondylitis or in good health (not recorded which).

The V call is TRBV27, the J call TRBJ2-1; 10 nucleotides line up with TRBD2. Germline V gene data show CDR1 as MNHEY and CDR2 as SMNVEV (reference sequence). CDR3 length: 16 residues. V was clipped by 4 bases and J by 9 bases; unmatched bases: 12. CDR3 amino acids: CASSSARTSGPGEQFF. DNA of the CDR3: TGTGCCAGCAGTTCCGCTAGGACTAGCGGTCCGGGTGAGCAGTTCTTC.

The rearrangement links TRBV12-2 to TRBJ1-1; the table's D call TRBD1 went unverified against the DNA. TRBV12-2 counts as a pseudogene. The CDR3 length is 17 residues. CDR3 DNA: TGTGCAAGTCGCTTTGAGAGTAGGGACACCTTCAACACTGAAGCTTTCTTT. Its protein is CASRFESRDTFNTEAFF.

This clonotype was observed a few times. The chain combines TRBV24-1 with TRBJ2-1; D is unclear. The CDR3 extends over 12 amino acids. Germline lookup yields CDR1 KGHDR and CDR2 SFDVKD. V shed 2 bases and J shed 5 bases, with 3 bases lying between them. This chain's CDR3 is CATSDWDNEQFF. The CDR3 nucleotides are TGTGCCACCAGTGATTGGGACAATGAGCAGTTCTTC.

This clonotype was detected only a few times. This chain uses TRBV12-3 or TRBV12-4 with TRBJ2-2, with a weak D call TRBD2 (5 bases). The CDR3 runs to 16 residues. Trimming shortened V by 1 base and J by 8 bases, and 17 bases separated the two germline ends. CDR3 nucleotide sequence: TGTGCCAGCAGTTTAGAGGGAGTAAGGGCGATAGGGGAGCTGTTTTTT. Its translation: CASSLEGVRAIGELFF.

The rearrangement joins TRBV11-3 to TRBJ1-2; the D is unclear. Deletions cut 7 bases from V and 10 bases from J, with 16 bases between. CDR1 is SGHNT, CDR2 YENEEA, per germline. CDR3 size: 12 residues. The CDR3 coding sequence is TGTGCCAGCAATATAGTAGGTGATTCCTACACCTTC. The encoded protein is CASNIVGDSYTF.

This clonotype was counted a few times. The V call is TRBV6-6, the J call TRBJ1-4; a possible D gene is TRBD1 (5 bases). The CDR3 length is 15 residues. V gave up 2 bases and J gave up 1 base, with 8 bases separating them. CDR1 and CDR2 from the germline V gene are MNHNY and SVGAGI (reference sequence). CDR3 DNA: TGTGCCAGCAGTTACCAGGGAGGAACTAATGAAAAACTGTTTTTT. It specifies CASSYQGGTNEKLFF.

This rearrangement joins TRBV7-2 to TRBJ2-2, with 7 nucleotides matching TRBD2. With V trimmed by 2 bases and J by 5 bases, 5 bases remained unmatched. The CDR3 is made up of 15 amino acids. Per germline, CDR1 SGHTA and CDR2 FQGNSA. The CDR3, as DNA: TGTGCCAGCAGCTTACTAGCGGCGGGGACCGGGGAGCTGTTTTTT. Its protein is CASSLLAAGTGELFF.